The entry below describes one T cell receptor beta chain. This clone was counted between two and nine times. The target of this receptor is not known. No qualities accompany the bases; no much larger clone lies one base away. The data were taken from a study of cytomegalovirus exposure and HLA in healthy donors (dated by TCRdb to 2017 to 2019). General notes on the study: The 500 to 700 repertoires of the first cohort and the roughly 110 validation repertoires were produced on the same platform, according to a later analysis. To predict cytomegalovirus infection status, the study brought together high-throughput TCR immunosequencing, statistical association of individual TCRs with disease status, and machine learning. The study was designed to test whether signatures of past pathogen exposure could be identified by cataloging public T cell receptors. A separate validation cohort of about 110 different subjects was used in addition to the 666-subject first cohort.

Library preparation employed the immunoSEQ multiplex PCR assay. The original pipeline was this. A statistical classification framework was built for diagnosing cytomegalovirus status from the catalog of TCR beta chain sequences. TCRdb provides this immuneACCESS table in a form limited to in-frame rearrangements. Some clones are lacking; in checked studies, under half of them reflect an unresolved V gene, and why the rest are absent is not known. V and J calls and clone size are as listed in that table; D and trimming were resolved from the DNA. The sample records about 160,000 clones, roughly 89% of which are singletons. Approximately 10% of the sample lies in the top ten. Separate from the roughly 700-subject first cohort, the validation cohort of more than 90 subjects was the group to which the donors belonged. What the research found in general, with its limitations: The study listed 164 TCR beta chains as associated with cytomegalovirus. In both the original and validation cohorts, the classifier was reported to diagnose cytomegalovirus status with high specificity and sensitivity. In vitro tests confirmed that three of the cytomegalovirus-associated TCR beta chains recognize cytomegalovirus antigens. All 120 or so repertoires were used to score co-occurrence in the validation cohort in a later analysis, because that analysis had no HLA typing for the cohort. The authors suggested that the approach could potentially be generalized to other disease states and immunological phenotypes. In a later analysis, TCRs clustered in the first cohort were found to also tend to co-occur in the roughly 130 validation repertoires, with approximately 93% of cluster scores above 0. Across donors, most TCR sequences were observed very rarely, whereas some public TCRs were present in many individuals.

The CDR3 spans 13 residues, from the cysteine through the phenylalanine. The read is trimmed to its CDR3 DNA, 39 bases read in frame from base 1. The germline V gene (reference sequence) sets CDR1 to GTSNPN and CDR2 to SVGIG. V has 1 base trimmed and J has 5 bases trimmed; junction bases matching no gene number 5. The sequenced sample was PBMCs. This TCR came from a woman in her late teens or twenties in good health and CMV-seropositive. In this chain, TRBV30 is recombined with TRBJ2-7, and TRBD1 aligns with 7 junction nucleotides. The CDR3 region: CAWSGTGLNEQYF. The DNA is as follows: TGTGCCTGGAGTGGGACAGGTCTCAACGAGCAGTACTTC.